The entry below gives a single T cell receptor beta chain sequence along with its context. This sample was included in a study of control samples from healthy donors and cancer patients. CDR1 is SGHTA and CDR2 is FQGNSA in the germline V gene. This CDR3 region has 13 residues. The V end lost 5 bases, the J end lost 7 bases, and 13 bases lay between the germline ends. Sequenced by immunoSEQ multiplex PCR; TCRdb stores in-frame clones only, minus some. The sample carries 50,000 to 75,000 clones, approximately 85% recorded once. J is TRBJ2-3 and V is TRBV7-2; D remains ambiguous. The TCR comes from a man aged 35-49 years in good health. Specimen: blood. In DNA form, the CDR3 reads TGTGCCAGCAGCCTCCACCCCGCTTATACGCAGTATTTT. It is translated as CASSLHPAYTQYF.